This TCR beta chain is drawn from a study of blood T cells in healthy people across ages. CDR1 SGHRS and CDR2 YFSETQ come from the germline V gene. The CDR3 extends over 14 amino acids. The V gene lost 5 bases and the J gene lost 0 bases, with 12 bases spanning the gap. Regarding the study as a whole: Fewer expanded clones and more diversity marked long-lived versus aged donors. It was not known whether donors were CMV positive (a possible confounder of expanded clonotype changes).

This clonotype was counted a few times. Its antigen is currently unknown. A second about 6 to 12 cycle PCR used barcoded and J-beta primers. From the 5' RACE reads, TCRdb called clonotypes with MiXCR, one entry per CDR3 protein. This table has some 710,000 distinct CDR3 sequences, roughly 46% appearing once. Each donor gave around 9.6 milliliters of peripheral blood. Sequenced material: blood. The rearrangement links TRBV5-1 to TRBJ2-7; a weak D match, TRBD2 (6 bases). The TCR sequence derives from a man at least 80 years old in good health. The CDR3 bases are TGCGCCAGCAGTAAGCGGGTGAGCTCCTACGAGCAGTACTTC. It is translated as CASSKRVSSYEQYF.